Listed below are T cell receptor beta chains from one sample, sequenced in a study of shared clonotypes between healthy human individuals. The data were produced by immunoSEQ multiplex PCR, yet TCRdb's version contains in-frame clones alone and is incomplete. The sample holds fewer than 400,000 clones, 74% seen once. Sequencing input: memory CD4+ T cells sorted from blood. Receptors were obtained from a man aged 25-40 years in good health. Each CDR3 is given with its conserved first and last residue. The D gene is left open where the match is weak. A row's size may be missing; if present it is once, few, many or a size class.

j_call clone_size d_call v_call cdr3_aa cdr3_nt
TRBJ2-7 . TRBD1 TRBV10-2 CASSDWAGGVIDEQYF TGCGCCAGCAGTGACTGGGCAGGGGGCGTTATCGACGAGCAGTACTTC
TRBJ2-5 few . TRBV7-7 CASSQDLRETQYF TGTGCTAGCAGCCAGGACCTAAGGGAGACCCAGTACTTC
TRBJ1-1 few . TRBV7-2 CASSRGVGNTEAFF TGTGCCAGCAGCCGAGGGGTGGGGAACACTGAAGCTTTCTTT
TRBJ1-1 . . TRBV25-1 CASSERASNTEAFF TGTGCCAGCAGTGAACGGGCCTCGAACACTGAAGCTTTCTTT
TRBJ2-7 . TRBD2 TRBV28 CASSFSGRSGYEQYF TGTGCCAGCAGTTTTAGCGGGAGGTCGGGCTACGAGCAGTACTTC
TRBJ2-1 . . TRBV7-9 CARGAGANEQFF TGTGCCAGGGGGGCGGGGGCCAATGAGCAGTTCTTC
TRBJ2-3 . . TRBV20-1 CSASDHTQYF TGCAGTGCTAGTGACCATACGCAGTATTTT
TRBJ1-5 many . TRBV28 CASSLGLFEPQHF TGTGCCAGCAGTTTAGGTCTTTTCGAGCCCCAGCATTTT
TRBJ2-2 . . TRBV5-6 CASRKTAMTGELFF TGTGCCAGCAGAAAGACGGCTATGACCGGGGAGCTGTTTTTT
TRBJ1-2 . . TRBV21-1 CASSRQGALIVGYTF TGTGCCAGCAGCAGACAGGGTGCCCTCATTGTTGGCTACACCTTC
TRBJ1-1 . TRBD1 TRBV28 CASWSLQGAEAFF TGTGCGAGCTGGTCTCTACAGGGGGCTGAAGCTTTCTTT
TRBJ1-5 . . TRBV28 CASSLGGAAQPQHF TGTGCCAGCAGTTTAGGGGGGGCAGCCCAGCCCCAGCATTTT
TRBJ2-1 . TRBD2 TRBV10-3 CAISEAGGGSSYNEQFF TGTGCCATCAGTGAGGCGGGGGGCGGGAGCTCCTACAATGAGCAGTTCTTC
TRBJ1-3 . . TRBV18 CASSPPGNTIYF TGTGCCAGCTCACCACCCGGAAACACCATATATTTT
TRBJ1-4 . . TRBV28 CASSLPSGRTTATNEKLFF TGTGCCAGCAGTTTACCCAGTGGACGGACGACTGCAACTAATGAAAAACTGTTTTTT
TRBJ2-7 . . TRBV30 CAWSAKYEQYF TGTGCCTGGAGTGCTAAGTACGAGCAGTACTTC
TRBJ1-1 . . TRBV27 CASSLNGLNTEAFF TGTGCCAGCAGTTTAAATGGCTTGAACACTGAAGCTTTCTTT
TRBJ2-7 few TRBD2 TRBV6-1 CASSGRRGRISGTYEQYF TGTGCCAGCAGTGGCCGTCGCGGGAGGATTTCAGGGACGTACGAGCAGTACTTC
TRBJ2-1 . . TRBV29-1 CSTTSVLNEQFF TGCAGCACGACGTCCGTTCTCAATGAGCAGTTCTTC
TRBJ2-3 once TRBD2 TRBV5-6 CASSLRSSGMVNTQYF TGTGCCAGCAGCTTGAGGTCTAGCGGGATGGTAAATACGCAGTATTTT
TRBJ2-6 . . TRBV29-1 CSVAGGSSGANVLTF TGCAGCGTTGCCGGGGGAAGCTCTGGGGCCAACGTCCTGACTTTC
TRBJ1-1 . . TRBV7-9 CASSLYGSDTEAFF TGTGCCAGCAGCTTATACGGGTCGGACACTGAAGCTTTCTTT
TRBJ2-3 . . TRBV7-3 CASSLGLGVDTQYF TGTGCCAGCAGCTTAGGGTTGGGCGTGGATACGCAGTATTTT
TRBJ1-5 . TRBD1 TRBV28 CASSPGQGAEPQHF TGTGCCAGCAGTCCCGGACAGGGGGCCGAGCCCCAGCATTTT
TRBJ2-7 once . TRBV5-5 CASSSRAGRVLGQYF TGTGCCAGCAGCTCTCGGGCGGGACGGGTTTTGGGGCAGTACTTC
TRBJ2-3 . TRBD2 TRBV7-8 CASSRQTSGRGIDTQYF TGTGCCAGCAGCCGCCAGACTAGCGGGAGAGGTATAGATACGCAGTATTTT
TRBJ2-2 . . TRBV5-1 CATQDTTGELFF TGCGCCACCCAGGATACAACCGGGGAGCTGTTTTTT